This TCR beta chain was recorded in a study of lymphopenia after photon versus proton radiotherapy. Study results and caveats: Relative stability marked proton patients; photon patients lost diversity and naive cells. Post-nadir diversity loss with photons came from oligoclonal expansion, particularly CD8+ Temra cells.

The CDR3 extends over 15 amino acids. CDR1 LGHNA and CDR2 YSLEER come from the germline V gene. V lost 1 base, J lost 4 bases, and 3 bases stayed unmatched. Points on this clone: Its matching antigen is unknown.

This table comes from immunoSEQ multiplex PCR, and its TCRdb copy is limited to in-frame clones, with some not included. Of roughly 61,000 clones listed, around 87% are singletons. This rearrangement joins TRBV4-3 to TRBJ1-5; 8 nucleotides line up with TRBD1. This TCR came from a man older than 75 with esophageal cancer. The sample consisted of peripheral blood, taken from a patient treated with proton-based radiotherapy. The CDR3 is CASSQGTGFNQPQHF. The CDR3 DNA sequence: TGCGCCAGCAGCCAAGGGACAGGGTTTAATCAGCCCCAGCATTTT.